Listed below are T cell receptor beta chains from one sample, sequenced in a study of T cells after yellow fever vaccination. TCRdb processed the 5' RACE reads anew with MiXCR; each CDR3 protein has one entry. The table lists just under 600,000 distinct CDR3 sequences, about 14% of them singletons. Material: PBMCs, obtained on the day of the yellow fever booster vaccination. These receptors were obtained from a man aged 25 to 40 who received the YFV17D yellow fever vaccine. Both conserved end residues are part of each CDR3. D genes are given only for firm matches. For some rows the clone size is stated as once, few or many, or as a class when expanded; others skip it.

d_gene | j_gene | v_gene | abundance | CDR3nt | CDR3aa
. | TRBJ2-7 | TRBV28 | . | TGTGCCAGCAGTTTAGCTAGCAGAACCTACGAGCAGTACTTC | CASSLASRTYEQYF
TRBD2 | TRBJ2-5 | TRBV7-2 | few | TGTGCCAGCAGCTTAGTTGGTAGCGGGAGTTTTGAGACCCAGTACTTC | CASSLVGSGSFETQYF
TRBD1 | TRBJ1-3 | TRBV5-1 | few | TGCGCCAGCAGCTTGGAACGGGGCGCTAAAACAGGGGAAATATCTGGAAACACCATATATTTT | CASSLERGAKTGEISGNTIYF
TRBD2 | TRBJ2-3 | TRBV12-3/TRBV12-4 | few | TGTGCCAGCAGAGAGCGGGGTAGCACAGATACGCAGTATTTT | CASRERGSTDTQYF
. | TRBJ2-7 | TRBV6-1 | few | TGTGCCAGCAGTGCTCCCGAGCAGTACTTC | CASSAPEQYF
. | TRBJ2-7 | TRBV7-2 | few | TGTGCCAGCAGCTCCCTGGACCGTTACGAGCAGTACTTC | CASSSLDRYEQYF
. | TRBJ1-5 | TRBV10-2 | . | TGCGCCAGCAGTGCTGACAGTTATAGCAATCAGCCCCAGCATTTT | CASSADSYSNQPQHF
TRBD2 | TRBJ2-7 | TRBV19 | few | TGTGCCAGTAGTGAATCAGCGGGATGGGACGAGCAGTACTTC | CASSESAGWDEQYF
TRBD2 | TRBJ2-7 | TRBV4-3 | . | TGCGCCAGCAGCCAAGAAACTAGCGGAAGCTCCTACGAGCAGTACTTC | CASSQETSGSSYEQYF
TRBD1 | TRBJ2-5 | TRBV15 | . | TGTGCCACCATCAGAGGCCTGACAGGGGTGGAGGAGACCCAGTACTTC | CATIRGLTGVEETQYF
. | TRBJ2-7 | TRBV5-1 | . | TGCGCCAGCAGCCCTCGGGAGGGACAGGCTTACGAGCAGTACTTC | CASSPREGQAYEQYF
. | TRBJ2-2 | TRBV20-1 | . | TGCAGTGCTCCACCTCCGGGTAGAAACACCGGGGAGCTGTTTTTT | CSAPPPGRNTGELFF
. | TRBJ2-7 | TRBV20-1 | . | TGCAGTGCCAGGAAGAATGGGTACGAGCAGTACTTC | CSARKNGYEQYF
TRBD2 | TRBJ2-3 | TRBV12-3/TRBV12-4 | . | TGTGCCAGCAACATTAGCGGGAGGGCCGGCACAGATACGCAGTATTTT | CASNISGRAGTDTQYF
TRBD2 | TRBJ2-1 | TRBV20-1 | . | TGCAGTGCTACCCCCCGGCGGCTAGCGGGTTTCAATGAGCAGTTCTTC | CSATPRRLAGFNEQFF
TRBD1 | TRBJ1-1 | TRBV15 | . | TGTGCCACCAGCAGATCCCGGGACAGGCCCTTCTTT | CATSRSRDRPFF
. | TRBJ2-1 | TRBV6-5 | . | TGTGCCAGCAGTTACTTGAACAATGAGCAGTTCTTC | CASSYLNNEQFF
. | TRBJ1-5 | TRBV3-1 | . | TGTGCCAGCAGCCAAGACCGGGGGGCGCCTCAGCCCCAGCATTTT | CASSQDRGAPQPQHF
. | TRBJ2-2 | TRBV6-2/TRBV6-3 | . | TGTGCCAGCAGTAACGGGTATAACGGGGAGCTGTTTTTT | CASSNGYNGELFF
. | TRBJ2-2 | TRBV11-3 | . | TGTGCCAGCAGACTAGGAATCGGGGAGCTGTTTTTT | CASRLGIGELFF
TRBD2 | TRBJ2-1 | TRBV6-1 | few | TGTGCCAGCATCTCTCTAGCGGGAGCCTACAATGAGCAGTTCTTC | CASISLAGAYNEQFF
. | TRBJ2-1 | TRBV6-4 | few | TGTGCCAGCAGTGATACGGGACTCGGCTCCTACAATGAGCAGTTCTTC | CASSDTGLGSYNEQFF
. | TRBJ2-7 | TRBV20-1 | few | TGCAGTGCTAGTTATCCGGGGAGTTCCTACGAGCAGTACTTC | CSASYPGSSYEQYF
. | TRBJ1-1 | TRBV5-1 | . | TGCGCCAGCAGCTTGGAAAGACAAGTACCCACTGAAGCTTTCTTT | CASSLERQVPTEAFF
. | TRBJ1-1 | TRBV20-1 | . | TGCAGTGCCCGGGACCGTAAGTTGGCTTTCTTT | CSARDRKLAFF
TRBD1 | TRBJ2-7 | TRBV5-1 | . | TGCGCCAGCCGACAGGGAACTAACGAGCAGTACTTC | CASRQGTNEQYF
. | TRBJ2-1 | TRBV7-8 | . | TGTGCCAGCAGCTCCTCGTACCCTACGCCATACAATGAGCAGTTCTTC | CASSSSYPTPYNEQFF
TRBD1 | TRBJ2-7 | TRBV4-1 | few | TGCGCCAGCAGCGACCTGACAGGGGCACGCTACGAGCAGTACTTC | CASSDLTGARYEQYF
TRBD1 | TRBJ1-1 | TRBV9 | few | TGTGCCAGCAGCGTAGGTACGGGGACAGGGTCCCCGAACACTGAAGCTTTCTTT | CASSVGTGTGSPNTEAFF
TRBD2 | TRBJ2-2 | TRBV7-6 | . | TGTGCCAGCAGCCTAGGACTAGCGGGGCGCGGGTCCGGGGAGCTGTTTTTT | CASSLGLAGRGSGELFF
. | TRBJ2-7 | TRBV19 | . | TGTGCCAGTAGGGACGGGAGTTCGTCCTACGAGCAGTACTTC | CASRDGSSSYEQYF
. | TRBJ2-6 | TRBV12-3/TRBV12-4 | . | TGTGCCGCCGGGGTCCCTGGGGCCAACGTCCTGACTTTC | CAAGVPGANVLTF
. | TRBJ2-1 | TRBV20-1 | few | TGCAGTGCTAGTGAGGTGGGAGACGGTACCAATGAGCAGTTCTTC | CSASEVGDGTNEQFF
. | TRBJ2-3 | TRBV9 | . | TGTGCCAGCAGCGGTCCGTTAACGGGAGTGACAGATACGCAGTATTTT | CASSGPLTGVTDTQYF
. | TRBJ2-1 | TRBV9 | . | TGTGCCAGCAGCGTCCTTGGAGGGCCGGGTTACAATGAGCAGTTCTTC | CASSVLGGPGYNEQFF
TRBD2 | TRBJ2-1 | TRBV6-5 | . | TGTGCCAGCAGTTACTCGGCTAGCGGGAGGGCCAAGCAGTTCTTC | CASSYSASGRAKQFF
. | TRBJ2-7 | TRBV20-1 | . | TGCAGTGCTAGGAGGGATCCTTCCTACGAGCAGTACTTC | CSARRDPSYEQYF
. | TRBJ1-2 | TRBV6-2/TRBV6-3 | . | TGTGCCAGCAGTAAACAGGCGGGGGCGGCCTATGGCTACACCTTC | CASSKQAGAAYGYTF